This is a list of T cell receptor beta chains from one sample in a study of cytomegalovirus exposure and HLA in healthy donors. Data came from immunoSEQ multiplex PCR; TCRdb stores just in-frame clones and leaves some out. Found here are 150,000 to 170,000 clones, about 84% of them singletons; the top ten hold around 6%. Sequencing input: PBMCs. These receptors originate from a woman in her thirties or forties in good health and CMV-seropositive. The CDR3 runs from the conserved cysteine through the conserved F or W. D genes are given only for firm matches. Rows may omit the clone size; those that give it use once, few, many or a size class.

size	V	D	CDR3
-	TRBV7-9	TRBD1	CASSLARGYYEQYF
-	TRBV28	-	CASSAGGSNQPQHF
-	TRBV2	-	CASREGLNEKLFF
-	TRBV6-1	TRBD2	CASSVVAGVYEQYF
-	TRBV19	TRBD2	CASRDSGRTDTQYF
once	TRBV5-4	TRBD2	CASSFSAGGRVDTQYF
-	TRBV29-1	-	CSVETPSSYNEQFF
-	TRBV19	TRBD1	CASSIGGQQTEAFF
-	TRBV4-1	TRBD1	CASSQEGQGISNEKLFF
-	TRBV6-5	TRBD1	CASRRQGSTDTQYF
-	TRBV11-2	-	CASSSFRSNEQFF
-	TRBV7-2	-	CASSFERSSYNEQFF
-	TRBV28	-	CASSLYGGPGYTIYF
few	TRBV9	TRBD1	CASSVAGQGFHEQYF
few	TRBV30	-	CAWSGGDSNQPQHF
-	TRBV6-1	-	CASSEDFSGNTIYF
-	TRBV11-3	TRBD2	CASSLLAGVNEQFF
-	TRBV5-5	-	CASSMYSNQPQHF
few	TRBV19	-	CASSPQGYGYTF
-	TRBV29-1	TRBD1	CSVSPGQGWDTQYF
-	TRBV9	TRBD1	CASSVGGTGGRYEQYF
-	TRBV9	TRBD1	CASSVEDRGLEQYF
once	TRBV7-8	-	CASSRSLLNMKNYEQYF